The subject of this entry is one TCR beta chain. Its antigen is as yet unknown. The record originates from a study of tumor-infiltrating lymphocytes in localized non-small cell lung cancer. Study summary: Several tumor histologies, both smoking statuses, and some post-neoadjuvant chemotherapy samples were included. Tumor tissue and non-adjacent uninvolved lung came from each patient.

Method: immunoSEQ multiplex PCR; TCRdb's copy keeps in-frame clones and lacks some. The sample yields about 9,600 clones, about 76% seen once. Study results and caveats: Higher tumor T cell infiltration than in uninvolved lung was supported by TCRbeta sequencing. Available tissue quantity limited TCR sequencing to a patient subset.

Specimen: uninvolved lung tissue not adjacent to the tumor. The clonotype was recovered from a human donor with non-small cell lung cancer.

DNA for the CDR3: TGCGCCAGCGAGGGCGGGTGGGAGGGCAATCAGCCCCAGCATTTT. Its translation: CASEGGWEGNQPQHF. The chain couples TRBV4-3 to TRBJ1-5; the D is unclear. V lost 8 bases and J 2 bases, leaving 16 bases between the germline ends. There are 15 residues in the CDR3. Germline loops: CDR1 LGHNA, CDR2 YSLEER.